This T cell receptor (beta chain) is from a study of early T cells in non-severe SARS-CoV-2 infection (dated by TCRdb to the early 2020s). For the wider study: Because TCR sequencing relied on bulk RNA taken from unsorted whole blood, pairing of alpha and beta chains was not possible. Broad study findings and their caveats: Matching against VDJdb was skewed toward anti-spike CD8 responses, likely underestimated virus-specific expansions, and missed private and CD4 specificities.

Library prep was done by 5' RACE. Sequencing used a NextSeq 500. To correct for sequencing error and PCR bias, the TCR library protocol tagged individual cDNA molecules with unique molecular identifiers. Sequencing covered both TCR alpha and beta chains, and within each sample the abundances of alpha and beta sequences were tightly co-correlated. Regarding the original processing steps: Decombinator V4 was used to annotate the V gene, J gene and CDR3 of the TCR sequences. Expanded TCRs were defined as changing significantly between any two time points under a Poisson model with p below 0.0001. TCR abundances were normalised to the total number of TCRs sequenced per sample and expressed as counts per million. MAIT TCRs were defined by TRAV1-2 paired with TRAJ12, TRAJ20 or TRAJ33, and iNKT TCRs by TRAV10 paired with TRAJ18. VDJdb, accessed on 1 November 2021, was searched for TCRs annotated for CMV, EBV and SARS-CoV-2, and TCRs annotated for more than one antigen were excluded. TCRdb reran the public reads through fastp at Q25 and MiXCR, keeping productive beta chains. Entries that share a CDR3 protein sequence are merged under the most common genes and DNA. TCRdb's processing, not the study's, gives the V and J calls here. The sample records 32,000 or so distinct CDR3 sequences, over 5% of which are singletons. Of the sample, roughly 6% falls within the top ten clones.

The study was a case-control design nested within a healthcare worker cohort in London, UK, with weekly nasopharyngeal swab PCR tests and blood sampling. Healthcare workers were recruited during the week of the UK lockdown, between 23 and 31 March 2020, and followed weekly for up to about 16 weeks. Measured from the cysteine to the phenylalanine, the CDR3 is 15 residues long. The sequence is cut down to CDR3 DNA, 45 bases in frame from base 1. CDR1 ENHRY and CDR2 SYGVKD are derived from the germline V gene. V is reduced by 0 bases and J by 2 bases, leaving a spacing of 11 bases between them. This clonotype was counted ten times or more. Its antigen remains unidentified. No much larger clonotype is one base removed from it; base qualities were not supplied.

The receptor comes from an adult who was a healthcare worker with PCR-confirmed SARS-CoV-2 infection or an uninfected control (not recorded which). This sequence uses TRBV10-3 and TRBJ2-7; the D segment could be TRBD2, given 6 matching bases. Material for sequencing was whole blood. The DNA sequence follows: TGTGCCATCAGTGAGTCTGCCGGAGGGACCTACGAGCAGTACTTC. This is translated as CAISESAGGTYEQYF.